This T cell receptor (beta chain) was observed in a study of blood T cell repertoires in COVID-19. Study as a whole: Acute and convalescent COVID-19 specimens originated in the United States, Italy and Spain. PBMCs, B-cell-depleted T cells, or T cells were the source of the cDNA or gDNA that made up the material.

Authors' processing steps: Amplification with reference gene primers provided the estimates of nucleated cell counts. Clones were sequenced by immunoSEQ multiplex PCR, and TCRdb holds only the in-frame ones, with some missing. The V and J calls and clone size come from that table; D and trimming were worked out from the DNA. The sample contains around 99,000 clones, around 80% of which appear only once. This TCR came from a human donor in a cohort sampled during active or convalescent COVID-19. Sequencing was done on a sample of peripheral blood.

CDR3: CASSWGTSGGQETQYF. CDR3 bases: TGTGCCAGCAGCTGGGGGACTAGCGGGGGGCAAGAGACCCAGTACTTC. J is TRBJ2-5 and V is TRBV7-9; 15 nucleotides line up with TRBD2. Unmatched junction bases numbered 2, after V lost 4 bases and J lost 2 bases. This CDR3 spans 16 amino acids. Germline CDR1 and CDR2: SEHNR and FQNEAQ (reference sequence). The full variable domain, with the rest looked up from reference TRBV7-9 and TRBJ2-5, is DTGVSQNPRHKITKRGQNVTFRCDPISEHNRLYWYRQTLGQGPEFLTYFQNEAQLEKSRLLSDRFSAERPKGSFSTLEIQRTEQGDSAMYLCASSWGTSGGQETQYFGPGTRLLVL.